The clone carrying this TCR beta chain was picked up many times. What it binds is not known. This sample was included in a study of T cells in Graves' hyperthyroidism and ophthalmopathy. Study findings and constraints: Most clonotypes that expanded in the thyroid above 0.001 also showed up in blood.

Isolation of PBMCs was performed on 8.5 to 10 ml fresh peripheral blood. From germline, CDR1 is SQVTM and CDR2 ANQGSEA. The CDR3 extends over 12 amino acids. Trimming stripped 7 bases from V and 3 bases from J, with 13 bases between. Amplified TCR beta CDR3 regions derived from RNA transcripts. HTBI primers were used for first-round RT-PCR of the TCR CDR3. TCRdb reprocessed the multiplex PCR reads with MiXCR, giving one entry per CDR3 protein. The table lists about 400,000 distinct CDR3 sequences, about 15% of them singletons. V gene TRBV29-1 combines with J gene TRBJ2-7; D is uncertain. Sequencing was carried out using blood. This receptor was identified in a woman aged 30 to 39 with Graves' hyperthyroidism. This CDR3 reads CSGAVGRYEQYF. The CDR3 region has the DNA TGCAGCGGGGCCGTCGGGCGCTACGAGCAGTACTTC.